The 8 T cell receptor beta chains listed next were all sequenced from one sample in a study of blood T cell repertoires in COVID-19. TCRdb's copy holds only in-frame clones and misses some; the assay was immunoSEQ multiplex PCR. The sample lists approximately 400,000 clones; approximately 88% were seen once. The source material was peripheral blood. These receptor sequences come from a man aged 35-49 years with acute or convalescent COVID-19.

The CDR3 region is CASSSTSASWEELFF. DNA for the CDR3: TGTGCCAGCAGCTCCACTAGCGCCTCCTGGGAGGAGCTGTTTTTT. This chain joins TRBV27 and TRBJ2-2, with 7 bases identical to TRBD2. In germline, CDR1 is MNHEY, CDR2 SMNVEV (reference sequence). This CDR3 contains 15 residues. With 6 bases clipped from V and 10 bases from J, the junction kept 14 bases outside the gene matches.

The chain combines TRBV6-6 with TRBJ1-1; 7 nucleotides match TRBD1. Trimming at V came to 4 bases and at J to 1 base, leaving 6 bases not matched to a gene. From germline, CDR1 is MNHNY and CDR2 SVGAGI (reference sequence). The CDR3 is made up of 15 amino acids. The CDR3 coding sequence is TGTGCCAGCAGTTCCCCAGACAGGGAGAACACTGAAGCTTTCTTT. Translation: CASSSPDRENTEAFF.

The chain uses TRBV2 and TRBJ2-1, with D perhaps matching TRBD2 (6 bases). Germline V gene lookup returns CDR1 SNHLY and CDR2 FYNNEI. The CDR3 extends over 13 amino acids. V dropped 4 bases and J dropped 10 bases, with 14 bases sitting between them. In DNA form, the CDR3 reads TGTGCCAGCAGTGTGGCGGCGGGGAGGGAGCAGTTCTTC. Protein sequence: CASSVAAGREQFF.

The chain combines TRBV3-1 (or the pseudogene TRBV3-2) with TRBJ2-7; 8 bases are a match to TRBD2. The CDR3 totals 17 residues. Germline lookup yields CDR1 LGHDT and CDR2 YNNKEL (reference sequence). Trimming took 0 bases from V and 1 from J; bases not matched to a gene: 8. CDR3: CASSQDRGGGHSYEQYF. Here the CDR3 DNA reads TGTGCCAGCAGCCAAGACCGCGGCGGGGGGCATTCCTACGAGCAGTACTTC.

The V gene is TRBV6-1, the J gene TRBJ2-7; possibly TRBD2 for D (5 bases). The germline V gene has CDR1 MNHNS and CDR2 SASEGT. The CDR3 spans 15 residues. V was shortened by 0 bases and J by 4 bases, with 13 bases between the two germline ends. CDR3 region: CASSEAWTHRYEQYF. DNA for the CDR3: TGTGCCAGCAGTGAAGCCTGGACTCACAGATACGAGCAGTACTTC.

A few counts support this clone. This chain links TRBV13 with TRBJ2-7; 9 bases fit TRBD2. The J segment lost 1 base and the V segment lost 6 bases, leaving 4 bases of the junction unmatched. Germline loops: CDR1 PRHDT, CDR2 FYEKMQ (reference sequence). This CDR3 comprises 14 residues. The CDR3 here is CASSISGSSYEQYF. CDR3 DNA sequence: TGTGCCAGCAGTATTAGCGGGAGTTCCTACGAGCAGTACTTC. The full variable domain, completed using reference TRBV13 and TRBJ2-7, is AAGVIQSPRHLIKEKRETATLKCYPIPRHDTVYWYQQGPGQDPQFLISFYEKMQSDKGSIPDRFSAQQFSDYHSELNMSSLELGDSALYFCASSISGSSYEQYFGPGTRLTVT.

The CDR3 coding sequence is TGTGCCAGCAGCCAACATGCCAGGGTGAGTGGCAACACCATATATTTT. It is translated as CASSQHARVSGNTIYF. The chain has TRBV4-2 and TRBJ1-3; the D gene is possibly TRBD1 (5 bases). The length of the CDR3 is 16 residues. Germline CDR1 is LGHNA and CDR2 is YNFKEQ. Trimming took 2 bases from V and 7 from J, leaving 18 bases between them.

The rearrangement uses TRBV27 and TRBJ1-2; 8 bases are a match to TRBD1. Germline V gene data show CDR1 as MNHEY and CDR2 as SMNVEV (reference sequence). V lost 4 bases to trimming and J lost 4 bases; unmatched junction nucleotides: 5. The CDR3 is made up of 14 amino acids. Written as DNA, the CDR3 is TGTGCCAGCAGTTCCGGACAGGGTGGCTATGGCTACACCTTC. Residues: CASSSGQGGYGYTF.